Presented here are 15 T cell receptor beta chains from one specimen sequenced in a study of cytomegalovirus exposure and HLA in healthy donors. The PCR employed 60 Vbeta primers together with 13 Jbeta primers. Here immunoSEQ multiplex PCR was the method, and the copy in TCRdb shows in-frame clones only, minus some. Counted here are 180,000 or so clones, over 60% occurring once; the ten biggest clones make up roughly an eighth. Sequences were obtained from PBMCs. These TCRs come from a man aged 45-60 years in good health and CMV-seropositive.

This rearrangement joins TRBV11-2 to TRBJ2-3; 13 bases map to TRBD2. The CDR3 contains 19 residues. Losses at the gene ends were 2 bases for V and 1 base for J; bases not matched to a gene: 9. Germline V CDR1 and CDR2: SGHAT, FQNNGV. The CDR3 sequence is CASSLRVGTSGVRTDTQYF. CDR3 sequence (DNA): TGTGCCAGCAGCTTAAGGGTTGGGACTAGCGGGGTCCGCACAGATACGCAGTATTTT.

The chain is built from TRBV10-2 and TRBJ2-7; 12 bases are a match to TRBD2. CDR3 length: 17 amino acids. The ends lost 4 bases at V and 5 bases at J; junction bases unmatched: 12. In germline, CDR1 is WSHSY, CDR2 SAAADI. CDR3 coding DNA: TGCGCCAGCAGTGGACTCTCTAGCGGGGGGGCCGTCCACGAGCAGTACTTC. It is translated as CASSGLSSGGAVHEQYF.

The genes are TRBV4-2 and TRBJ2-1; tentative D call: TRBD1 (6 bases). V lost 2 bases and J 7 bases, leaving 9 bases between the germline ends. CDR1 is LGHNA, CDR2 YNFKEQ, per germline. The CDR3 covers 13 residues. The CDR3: CASSQNQGNEQFF. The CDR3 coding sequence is TGTGCCAGCAGCCAAAATCAGGGGAATGAGCAGTTCTTC.

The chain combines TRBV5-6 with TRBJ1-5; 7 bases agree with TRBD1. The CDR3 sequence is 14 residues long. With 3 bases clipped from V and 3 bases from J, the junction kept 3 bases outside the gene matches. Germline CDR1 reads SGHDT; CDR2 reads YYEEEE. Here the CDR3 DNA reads TGTGCCAGCAGCTCGGGACAGAACAATCAGCCCCAGCATTTT. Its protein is CASSSGQNNQPQHF.

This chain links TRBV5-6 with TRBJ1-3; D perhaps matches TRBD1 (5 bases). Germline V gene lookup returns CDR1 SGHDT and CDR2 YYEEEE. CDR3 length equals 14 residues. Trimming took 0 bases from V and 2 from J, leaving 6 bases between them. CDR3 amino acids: CASSLDRTGNTIYF. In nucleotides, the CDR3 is TGTGCCAGCAGCTTGGACAGGACTGGAAACACCATATATTTT. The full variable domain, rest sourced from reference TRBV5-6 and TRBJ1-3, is DAGVTQSPTHLIKTRGQQVTLRCSPKSGHDTVSWYQQALGQGPQFIFQYYEEEERQRGNFPDRFSGHQFPNYSSELNVNALLLGDSALYLCASSLDRTGNTIYFGEGSWLTVV.

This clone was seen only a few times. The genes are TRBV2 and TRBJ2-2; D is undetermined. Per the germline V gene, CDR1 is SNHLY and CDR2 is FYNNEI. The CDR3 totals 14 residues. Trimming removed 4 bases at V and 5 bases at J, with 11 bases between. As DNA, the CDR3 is TGTGCCAGCAGTGTAGACTCGACGACCGGGGAGCTGTTTTTT. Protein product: CASSVDSTTGELFF.

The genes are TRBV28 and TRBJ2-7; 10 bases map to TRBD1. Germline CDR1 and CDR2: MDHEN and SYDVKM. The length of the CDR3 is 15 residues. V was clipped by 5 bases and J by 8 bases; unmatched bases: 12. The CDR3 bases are TGTGCCAGCAGTCCCCGGGACAGGGGACTCCGACAGCAGTACGTC. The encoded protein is CASSPRDRGLRQQYV.

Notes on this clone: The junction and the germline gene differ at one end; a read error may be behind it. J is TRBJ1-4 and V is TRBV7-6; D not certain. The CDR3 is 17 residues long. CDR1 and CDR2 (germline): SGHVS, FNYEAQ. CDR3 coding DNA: TGTGCCAGCAGCTCCCAACCCTCATCAGGATCTAAGGAAAAACTGTTTTTT. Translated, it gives CASSSQPSSGSKEKLFF.

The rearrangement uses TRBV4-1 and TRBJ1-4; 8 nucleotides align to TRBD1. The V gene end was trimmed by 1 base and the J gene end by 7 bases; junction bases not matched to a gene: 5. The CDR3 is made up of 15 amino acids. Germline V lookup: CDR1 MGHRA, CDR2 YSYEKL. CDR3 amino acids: CASSQGQGKVEKLFF. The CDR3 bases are TGCGCCAGCAGCCAAGGACAGGGGAAGGTTGAAAAACTGTTTTTT.

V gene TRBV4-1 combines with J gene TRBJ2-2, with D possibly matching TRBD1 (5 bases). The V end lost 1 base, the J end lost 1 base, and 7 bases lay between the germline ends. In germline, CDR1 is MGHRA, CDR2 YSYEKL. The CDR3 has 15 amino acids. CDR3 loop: CASSQVDRNTGELFF. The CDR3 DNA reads TGCGCCAGCAGCCAAGTAGACAGGAACACCGGGGAGCTGTTTTTT.

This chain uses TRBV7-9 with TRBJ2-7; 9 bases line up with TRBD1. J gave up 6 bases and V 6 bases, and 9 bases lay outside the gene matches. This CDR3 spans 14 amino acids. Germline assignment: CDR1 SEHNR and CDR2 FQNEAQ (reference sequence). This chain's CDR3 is CASRSGTGPLEQYF. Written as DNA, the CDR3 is TGTGCCAGCAGGTCCGGGACAGGGCCCCTCGAGCAGTACTTC. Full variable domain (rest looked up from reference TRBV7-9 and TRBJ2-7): DTGVSQNPRHKITKRGQNVTFRCDPISEHNRLYWYRQTLGQGPEFLTYFQNEAQLEKSRLLSDRFSAERPKGSFSTLEIQRTEQGDSAMYLCASRSGTGPLEQYFGPGTRLTVT.

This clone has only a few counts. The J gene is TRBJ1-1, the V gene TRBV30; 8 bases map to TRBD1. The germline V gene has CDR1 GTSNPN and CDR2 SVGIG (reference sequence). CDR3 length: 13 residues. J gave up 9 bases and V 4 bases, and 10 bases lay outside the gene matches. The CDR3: CAWKRGQGLKAFF. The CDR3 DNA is TGTGCCTGGAAAAGAGGACAGGGACTCAAAGCTTTCTTT.

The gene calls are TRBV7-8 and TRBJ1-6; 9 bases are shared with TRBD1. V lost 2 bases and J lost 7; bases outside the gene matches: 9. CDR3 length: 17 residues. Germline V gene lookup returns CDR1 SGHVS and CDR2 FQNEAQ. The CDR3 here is CASSLMRGTGKNSPLHF. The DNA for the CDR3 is TGTGCCAGCAGCTTAATGAGGGGGACAGGGAAAAATTCACCCCTCCACTTT.

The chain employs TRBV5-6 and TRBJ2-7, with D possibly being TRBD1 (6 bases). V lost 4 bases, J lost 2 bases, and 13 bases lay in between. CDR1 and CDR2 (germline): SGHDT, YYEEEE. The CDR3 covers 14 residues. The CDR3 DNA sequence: TGTGCCAGCAGCATTCTACAGGGTACCTACGAGCAGTACTTC. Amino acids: CASSILQGTYEQYF. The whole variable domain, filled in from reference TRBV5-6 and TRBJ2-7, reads DAGVTQSPTHLIKTRGQQVTLRCSPKSGHDTVSWYQQALGQGPQFIFQYYEEEERQRGNFPDRFSGHQFPNYSSELNVNALLLGDSALYLCASSILQGTYEQYFGPGTRLTVT.

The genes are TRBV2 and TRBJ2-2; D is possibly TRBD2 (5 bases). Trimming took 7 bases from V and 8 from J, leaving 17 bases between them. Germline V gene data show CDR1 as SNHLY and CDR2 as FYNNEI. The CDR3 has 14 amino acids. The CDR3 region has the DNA TGTGCCAGCAAGCGGACTTCCGGCGTAGGGGAGCTGTTTTTT. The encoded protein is CASKRTSGVGELFF. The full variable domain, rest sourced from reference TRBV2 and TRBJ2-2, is EPEVTQTPSHQVTQMGQEVILRCVPISNHLYFYWYRQILGQKVEFLVSFYNNEISEKSEIFDDQFSVERPDGSNFTLKIRSTKLEDSAMYFCASKRTSGVGELFFGEGSRLTVL.